Shown below are 15 T cell receptor beta chains from a single sample sequenced in a study of CD8+ T cells in alopecia areata. Treatment reported: oral pan-JAK inhibitor, 5-10 mg twice daily. It was cDNA, reverse transcribed from extracted RNA, that served as the sequencing template. The method was immunoSEQ multiplex PCR; TCRdb's version includes in-frame clones alone and lacks a portion of them. The sample lists 150,000 to 200,000 clones, 60% occurring once. The sequencing used CD4+ T cells sorted from blood, collected at week 24, from a patient treated with tofacitinib. These receptors came from a human donor with alopecia areata.

As regards this clone: This specimen includes other DNA sequences encoding the same CDR3. The CDR3 here is CSVGRSTDTQYF. CDR3 DNA: TGCAGCGTTGGACGTAGCACAGATACGCAGTATTTT. The J gene is TRBJ2-3, the V gene TRBV29-1, with D uncertain. This CDR3 region has 12 residues. The germline V and J ends were trimmed by 4 bases and 0 bases, with 5 bases remaining between them. Looked up from germline, CDR1 is SQVTM and CDR2 is ANQGSEA.

The genes are TRBV5-1 and TRBJ2-1; no reliable D call. The V gene's germline CDR1 is SGHRS and CDR2 YFSETQ. V lost 4 bases and J 7 bases, leaving 15 bases between the germline ends. This CDR3 comprises 14 residues. The CDR3 DNA sequence: TGCGCCAGCAGCATTGGCAGGCTAGAGAATGAGCAGTTCTTC. It specifies CASSIGRLENEQFF.

The chain has TRBV29-1 and TRBJ2-3; 11 bases align to TRBD2. The CDR3 loop spans 19 amino acids. The germline CDR1 and CDR2 sequences are SQVTM and ANQGSEA. With V trimmed by 2 bases and J by 1 base, 14 bases remained unmatched. The CDR3 sequence is CSVEKASGGPHRGTDTQYF. CDR3 nucleotide sequence: TGCAGCGTTGAAAAGGCTAGCGGGGGGCCTCACCGGGGCACAGATACGCAGTATTTT.

This chain connects TRBV29-1 to TRBJ1-5; TRBD1 agrees at 9 bases. This CDR3 region has 11 residues. Germline CDR1 is SQVTM and CDR2 is ANQGSEA. Unmatched junction bases numbered 2, after V lost 4 bases and J lost 10 bases. CDR3 residues: CSVAGQGPQHF. The CDR3 DNA follows: TGCAGCGTTGCGGGACAGGGTCCCCAGCATTTT.

The chain links TRBV13 to TRBJ2-2; D is uncertain. Trimming removed 2 bases from V and 1 base from J, with 2 bases in between. The CDR3 length is 13 residues. Germline V gene lookup returns CDR1 PRHDT and CDR2 FYEKMQ (reference sequence). The CDR3 DNA follows: TGTGCCAGCAGCTTATTGAACACCGGGGAGCTGTTTTTT. Translated: CASSLLNTGELFF.

The chain couples TRBV27 to TRBJ2-7; TRBD1 matches 7 bases. The CDR3 length is 18 residues. Looked up from germline, CDR1 is MNHEY and CDR2 is SMNVEV (reference sequence). V gave up 5 bases and J gave up 2 bases; unmatched junction bases: 18. This chain's CDR3 is CASSTRQGGRGPAYEQYF. For the CDR3, the DNA is TGTGCCAGCAGTACCCGACAGGGCGGAAGAGGACCCGCCTACGAGCAGTACTTC.

This clone was found a few times. The gene calls are TRBV20-1 and TRBJ2-7; D unclear. The V gene's germline CDR1 is DFQATT and CDR2 SNEGSKA (reference sequence). This CDR3 contains 11 residues. Trimming took 1 base from V and 5 from J, leaving 6 bases between them. This chain's CDR3 is CSARVMNEQYF. CDR3 DNA: TGCAGTGCTAGAGTTATGAACGAGCAGTACTTC.

This clone was seen a handful of times. This sequence joins TRBV27 and TRBJ2-7; D is tentatively TRBD1 or TRBD2 (5 bases each). This CDR3 is 13 amino acids long. Trimming cost V 4 bases and J 2 bases, with 9 bases left between them. CDR1 is MNHEY and CDR2 is SMNVEV in the germline V gene (reference sequence). The CDR3 region has the DNA TGTGCCAGCAGTTGGGGGTACGCCTACGAGCAGTACTTC. Its protein is CASSWGYAYEQYF.

The V call is TRBV29-1, the J call TRBJ2-7; D is undetermined. CDR3 length equals 12 residues. Deletions cut 5 bases from V and 1 base from J, with 9 bases between. Germline-derived CDR1 and CDR2 are SQVTM and ANQGSEA. The CDR3 sequence is CSVNDQSYEQYF. The CDR3 nucleotides are TGCAGCGTTAACGACCAATCCTACGAGCAGTACTTC.

The chain uses TRBV29-1 and TRBJ2-1, with TRBD1 matching over 9 bases. This CDR3 is built from 16 residues. V lost 4 bases to trimming and J lost 5 bases; unmatched junction nucleotides: 12. Germline CDR1 SQVTM, CDR2 ANQGSEA. The CDR3 DNA follows: TGCAGCGTTGGCGTCATGGGGACAGGGATTAACAATGAGCAGTTCTTC. Translating it yields CSVGVMGTGINNEQFF.

The chain joins TRBV30 to TRBJ1-2, with 8 bases matching TRBD1. In germline, CDR1 is GTSNPN, CDR2 SVGIG (reference sequence). The CDR3 is made up of 12 amino acids. V was clipped by 4 bases and J by 13 bases; unmatched bases: 11. CDR3 sequence reads: CAWIRDRLKFTF. Written as DNA, the CDR3 is TGTGCCTGGATAAGGGACAGGTTAAAATTCACCTTC.

V usage is TRBV30 and J usage is TRBJ1-5, with D possibly TRBD1 on 5 matching bases. The ends were cut back, 1 base at V and 7 bases at J, with 14 bases in the middle. Germline V gene sequence: CDR1 GTSNPN, CDR2 SVGIG (reference sequence). The CDR3 length is 14 residues. The CDR3 sequence: CAWSGGRAGQPQHF. The CDR3 DNA follows: TGTGCCTGGAGTGGGGGCAGGGCAGGGCAGCCCCAGCATTTT.

The chain carries TRBV18 and TRBJ1-1; 9 nucleotides line up with TRBD1. CDR3 size: 13 residues. Germline loops: CDR1 KGHSH, CDR2 LQKENI. J gave up 4 bases and V 3 bases, and 0 bases lay outside the gene matches. CDR3 DNA: TGTGCCAGCTCACCGGACAGGGGCACTGAAGCTTTCTTT. Translation: CASSPDRGTEAFF.

The rearrangement links TRBV25-1 to TRBJ1-5; D unclear. The V end lost 5 bases, the J end lost 4 bases, and 9 bases lay between the germline ends. This CDR3 region has 13 residues. The germline V gene encodes CDR1 MGHDK and CDR2 SYGVNS. This chain's CDR3 is CASSRSGNQPQHF. CDR3 DNA sequence: TGTGCCAGCAGTAGATCGGGGAATCAGCCCCAGCATTTT.

The rearrangement joins TRBV2 to TRBJ1-6; the D is unclear. Germline V gives CDR1 SNHLY, CDR2 FYNNEI. This CDR3 region has 14 residues. Trimming removed 5 bases at V and 6 bases at J, with 11 bases between. CDR3 in DNA: TGTGCCAGCAGTTTACAGACTCGTAATTCACCCCTCCACTTT. As protein: CASSLQTRNSPLHF.